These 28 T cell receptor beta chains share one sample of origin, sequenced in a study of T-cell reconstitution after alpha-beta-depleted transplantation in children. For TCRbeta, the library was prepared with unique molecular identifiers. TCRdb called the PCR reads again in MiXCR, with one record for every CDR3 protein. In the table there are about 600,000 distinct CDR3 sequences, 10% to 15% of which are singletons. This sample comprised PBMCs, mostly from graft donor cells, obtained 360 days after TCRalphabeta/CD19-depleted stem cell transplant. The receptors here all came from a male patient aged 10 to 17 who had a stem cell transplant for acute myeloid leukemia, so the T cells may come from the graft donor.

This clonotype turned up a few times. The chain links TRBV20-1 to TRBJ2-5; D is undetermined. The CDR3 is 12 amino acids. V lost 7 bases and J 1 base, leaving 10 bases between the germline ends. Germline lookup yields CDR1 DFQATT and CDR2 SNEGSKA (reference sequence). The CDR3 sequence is CSVILTQETQYF. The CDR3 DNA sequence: TGCAGTGTTATACTCACCCAAGAGACCCAGTACTTC.

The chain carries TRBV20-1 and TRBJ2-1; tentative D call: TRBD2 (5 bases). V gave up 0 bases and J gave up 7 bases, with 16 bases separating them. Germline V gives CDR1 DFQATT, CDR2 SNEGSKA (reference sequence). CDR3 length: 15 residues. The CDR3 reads CSARDPLTRVNEQFF. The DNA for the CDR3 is TGCAGTGCTAGAGATCCCCTCACGAGGGTGAATGAGCAGTTCTTC.

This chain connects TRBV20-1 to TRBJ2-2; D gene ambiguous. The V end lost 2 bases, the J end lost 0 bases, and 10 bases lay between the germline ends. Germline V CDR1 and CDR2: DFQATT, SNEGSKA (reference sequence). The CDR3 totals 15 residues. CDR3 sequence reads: CSARRQATNTGELFF. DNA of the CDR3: TGCAGTGCTAGAAGGCAGGCTACGAACACCGGGGAGCTGTTTTTT.

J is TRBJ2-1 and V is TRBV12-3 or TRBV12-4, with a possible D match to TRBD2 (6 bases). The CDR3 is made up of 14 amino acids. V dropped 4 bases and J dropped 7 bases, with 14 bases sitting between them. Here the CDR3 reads CASSSPKTRNEQFF. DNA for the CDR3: TGTGCCAGCAGTTCCCCTAAGACTAGAAATGAGCAGTTCTTC.

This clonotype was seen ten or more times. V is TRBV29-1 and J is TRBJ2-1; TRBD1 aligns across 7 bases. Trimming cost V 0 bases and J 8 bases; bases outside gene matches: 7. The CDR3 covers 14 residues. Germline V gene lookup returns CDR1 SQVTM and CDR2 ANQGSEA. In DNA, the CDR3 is TGCAGCGTTGAAGATCCGACAGGGATGGATGAGCAGTTCTTC. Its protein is CSVEDPTGMDEQFF.

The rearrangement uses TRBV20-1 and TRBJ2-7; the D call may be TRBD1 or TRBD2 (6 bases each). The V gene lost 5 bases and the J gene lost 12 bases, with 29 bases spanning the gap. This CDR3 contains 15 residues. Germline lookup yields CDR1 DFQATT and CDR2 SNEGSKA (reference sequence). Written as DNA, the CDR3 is TGCAGTGCTGGGGGGCCCCACACGGGCGGGAACCTCCCGTACTTC. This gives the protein CSAGGPHTGGNLPYF.

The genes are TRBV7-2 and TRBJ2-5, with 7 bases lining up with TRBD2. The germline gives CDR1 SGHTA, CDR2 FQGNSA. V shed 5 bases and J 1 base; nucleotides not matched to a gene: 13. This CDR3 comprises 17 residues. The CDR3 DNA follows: TGTGCCAGCAGCCCACACCTAGTGTCGGGGGGCCAAGAGACCCAGTACTTC. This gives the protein CASSPHLVSGGQETQYF. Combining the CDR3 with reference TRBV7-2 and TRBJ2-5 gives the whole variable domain GAGVSQSPSNKVTEKGKDVELRCDPISGHTALYWYRQSLGQGLEFLIYFQGNSAPDKSGLPSDRFSAERTGGSVSTLTIQRTQQEDSAVYLCASSPHLVSGGQETQYFGPGTRLLVL.

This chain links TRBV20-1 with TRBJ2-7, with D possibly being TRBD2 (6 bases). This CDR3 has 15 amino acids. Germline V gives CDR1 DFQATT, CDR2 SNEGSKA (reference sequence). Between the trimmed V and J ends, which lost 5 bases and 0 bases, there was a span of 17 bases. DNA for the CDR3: TGCAGTGCTCCTAACCGGGACTGGAGCTCCTACGAGCAGTACTTC. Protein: CSAPNRDWSSYEQYF.

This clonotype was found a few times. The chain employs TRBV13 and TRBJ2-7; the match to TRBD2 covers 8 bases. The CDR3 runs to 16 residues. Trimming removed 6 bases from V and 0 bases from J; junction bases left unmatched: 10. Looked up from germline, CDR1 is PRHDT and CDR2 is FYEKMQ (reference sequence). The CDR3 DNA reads TGTGCCAGCAGATCCTCTCGGGGGGGGGACTCCTACGAGCAGTACTTC. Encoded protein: CASRSSRGGDSYEQYF.

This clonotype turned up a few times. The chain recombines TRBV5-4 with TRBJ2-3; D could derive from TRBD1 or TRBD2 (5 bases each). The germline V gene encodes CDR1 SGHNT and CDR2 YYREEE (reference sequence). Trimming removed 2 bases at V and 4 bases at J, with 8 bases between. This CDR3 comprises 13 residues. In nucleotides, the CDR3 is TGTGCCAGCAGCTTTTCGGGGCCAGATACGCAGTATTTT. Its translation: CASSFSGPDTQYF.

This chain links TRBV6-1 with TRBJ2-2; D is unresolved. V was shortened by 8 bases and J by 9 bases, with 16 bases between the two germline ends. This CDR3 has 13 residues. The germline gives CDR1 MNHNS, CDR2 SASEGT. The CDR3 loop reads CASLSLGFRELFF. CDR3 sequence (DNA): TGTGCCAGCCTGTCCCTTGGTTTCAGGGAGCTGTTTTTT.

The CDR3 DNA follows: TGCGCCAGCAGCTGGCCCAGGTCGGTAGCGGGTACCGGGGAGCTGTTTTTT. It yields the protein CASSWPRSVAGTGELFF. The chain employs TRBV5-1 and TRBJ2-2; 7 positions match TRBD2. There are 17 residues in the CDR3. The J segment lost 5 bases and the V segment lost 3 bases, leaving 13 bases of the junction unmatched. Germline lookup yields CDR1 SGHRS and CDR2 YFSETQ. Based on the CDR3 plus reference TRBV5-1 and TRBJ2-2, the full variable domain is KAGVTQTPRYLIKTRGQQVTLSCSPISGHRSVSWYQQTPGQGLQFLFEYFSETQRNKGNFPGRFSGRQFSNSRSEMNVSTLELGDSALYLCASSWPRSVAGTGELFFGEGSRLTVL.

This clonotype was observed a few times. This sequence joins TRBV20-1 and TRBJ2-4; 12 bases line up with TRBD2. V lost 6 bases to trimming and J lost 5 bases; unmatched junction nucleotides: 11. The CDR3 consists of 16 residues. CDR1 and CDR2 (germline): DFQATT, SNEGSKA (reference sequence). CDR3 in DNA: TGCAGTGCCAGACGACTAGCGGGAGCCCCACAAAACATTCAGTACTTC. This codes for CSARRLAGAPQNIQYF.

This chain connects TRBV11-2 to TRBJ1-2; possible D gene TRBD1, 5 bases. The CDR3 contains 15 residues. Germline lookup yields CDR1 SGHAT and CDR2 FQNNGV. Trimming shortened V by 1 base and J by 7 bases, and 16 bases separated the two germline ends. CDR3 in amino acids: CASSLGYGRVGGYTF. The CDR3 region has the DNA TGTGCCAGCAGCTTAGGATACGGCAGGGTTGGTGGCTACACCTTC.

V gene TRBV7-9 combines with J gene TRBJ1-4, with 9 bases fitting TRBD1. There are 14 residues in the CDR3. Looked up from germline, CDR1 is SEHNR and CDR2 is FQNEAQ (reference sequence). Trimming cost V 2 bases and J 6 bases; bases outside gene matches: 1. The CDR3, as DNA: TGTGCCAGCAGCTTAAGGGACAGGGATGAAAAACTGTTTTTT. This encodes CASSLRDRDEKLFF.

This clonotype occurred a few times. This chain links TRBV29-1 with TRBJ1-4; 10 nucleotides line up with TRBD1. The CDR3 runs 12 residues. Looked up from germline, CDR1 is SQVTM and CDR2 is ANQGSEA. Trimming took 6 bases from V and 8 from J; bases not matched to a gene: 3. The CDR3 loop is CSVEGQGEKLFF. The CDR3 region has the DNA TGCAGCGTAGAGGGACAGGGGGAAAAACTGTTTTTT.

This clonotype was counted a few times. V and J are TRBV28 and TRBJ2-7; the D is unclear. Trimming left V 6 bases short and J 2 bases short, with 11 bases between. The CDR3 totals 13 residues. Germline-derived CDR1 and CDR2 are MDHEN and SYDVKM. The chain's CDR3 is CASSPLLPYEQYF. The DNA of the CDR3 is TGTGCCAGCAGCCCACTCTTACCCTACGAGCAGTACTTC.

The CDR3 is CASSLAGLAGRYEQYF. CDR3 nucleotide sequence: TGTGCCAGCAGCTTAGCGGGACTAGCGGGAAGATACGAGCAGTACTTC. The chain joins TRBV13 to TRBJ2-7, with 13 bases aligning to TRBD2. V lost 1 base, J lost 4 bases, and 4 bases stayed unmatched. Germline CDR1 is PRHDT and CDR2 is FYEKMQ (reference sequence). This CDR3 has 16 amino acids.

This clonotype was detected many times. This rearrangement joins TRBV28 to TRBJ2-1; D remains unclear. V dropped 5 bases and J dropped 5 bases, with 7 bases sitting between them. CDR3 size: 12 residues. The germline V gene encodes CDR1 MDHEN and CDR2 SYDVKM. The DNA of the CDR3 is TGTGCCAGCAGTGCGCTTCACAATGAGCAGTTCTTC. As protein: CASSALHNEQFF.

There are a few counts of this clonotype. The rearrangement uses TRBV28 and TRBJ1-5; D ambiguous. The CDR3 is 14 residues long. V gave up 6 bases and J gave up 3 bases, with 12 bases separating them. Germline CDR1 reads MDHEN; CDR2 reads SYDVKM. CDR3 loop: CASSPPGANQPQHF. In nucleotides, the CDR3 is TGTGCCAGCAGCCCACCGGGCGCCAATCAGCCCCAGCATTTT.

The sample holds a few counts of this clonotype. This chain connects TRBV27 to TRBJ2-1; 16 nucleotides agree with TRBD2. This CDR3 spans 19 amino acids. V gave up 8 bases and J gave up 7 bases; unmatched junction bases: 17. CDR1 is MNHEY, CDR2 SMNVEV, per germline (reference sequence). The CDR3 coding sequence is TGTGCCAGCTCTCCCCCGGGACTAGCGGGAGGGGGGTATGGGAATGAGCAGTTCTTC. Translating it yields CASSPPGLAGGGYGNEQFF.

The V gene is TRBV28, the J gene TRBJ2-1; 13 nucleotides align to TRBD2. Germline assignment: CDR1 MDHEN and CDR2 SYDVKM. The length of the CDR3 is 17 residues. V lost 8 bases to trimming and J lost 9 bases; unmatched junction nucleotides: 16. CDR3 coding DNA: TGTGCCAGCGGTTCAAGAACCGGGACTAGCGGGACTCCTGAGCAGTTCTTC. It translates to CASGSRTGTSGTPEQFF. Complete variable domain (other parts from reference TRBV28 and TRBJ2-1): DVKVTQSSRYLVKRTGEKVFLECVQDMDHENMFWYRQDPGLGLRLIYFSYDVKMKEKGDIPEGYSVSREKKERFSLILESASTNQTSMYLCASGSRTGTSGTPEQFFGPGTRLTVL.

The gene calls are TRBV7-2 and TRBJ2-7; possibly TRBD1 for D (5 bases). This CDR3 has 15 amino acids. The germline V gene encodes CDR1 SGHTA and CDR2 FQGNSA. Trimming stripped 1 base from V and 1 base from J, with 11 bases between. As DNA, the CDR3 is TGTGCCAGCAGCTTAGTGGGCAGGGTATCCTACGAGCAGTACTTC. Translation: CASSLVGRVSYEQYF.

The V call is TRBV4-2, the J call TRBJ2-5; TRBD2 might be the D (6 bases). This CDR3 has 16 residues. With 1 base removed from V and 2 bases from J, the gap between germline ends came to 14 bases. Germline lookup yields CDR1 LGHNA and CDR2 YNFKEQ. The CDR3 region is CASSQGVGSKQETQYF. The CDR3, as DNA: TGTGCCAGCAGCCAAGGGGTCGGGAGTAAGCAAGAGACCCAGTACTTC.

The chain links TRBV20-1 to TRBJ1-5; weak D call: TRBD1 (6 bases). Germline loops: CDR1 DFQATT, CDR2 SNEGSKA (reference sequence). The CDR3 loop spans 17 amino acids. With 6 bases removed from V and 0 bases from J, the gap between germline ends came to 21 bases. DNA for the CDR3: TGCAGTGCAAAGGACAGCACGCCGGACTATAGCAATCAGCCCCAGCATTTT. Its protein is CSAKDSTPDYSNQPQHF.

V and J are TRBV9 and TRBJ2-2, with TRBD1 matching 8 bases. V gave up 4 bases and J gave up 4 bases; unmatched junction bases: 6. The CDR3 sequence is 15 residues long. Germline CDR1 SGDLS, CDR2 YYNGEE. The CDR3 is CASSYRTGSTGELFF. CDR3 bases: TGTGCCAGCAGCTACCGGACAGGGAGCACCGGGGAGCTGTTTTTT. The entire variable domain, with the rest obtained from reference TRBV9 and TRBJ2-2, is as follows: DSGVTQTPKHLITATGQRVTLRCSPRSGDLSVYWYQQSLDQGLQFLIQYYNGEERAKGNILERFSAQQFPDLHSELNLSSLELGDSALYFCASSYRTGSTGELFFGEGSRLTVL.

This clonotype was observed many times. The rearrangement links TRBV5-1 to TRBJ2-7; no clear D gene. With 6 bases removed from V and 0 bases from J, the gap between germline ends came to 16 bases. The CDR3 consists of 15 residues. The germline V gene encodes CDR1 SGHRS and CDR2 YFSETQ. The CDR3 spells CASTLHGPSSYEQYF. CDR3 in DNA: TGCGCCAGCACCCTCCACGGACCAAGCTCCTACGAGCAGTACTTC. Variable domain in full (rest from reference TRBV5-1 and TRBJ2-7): KAGVTQTPRYLIKTRGQQVTLSCSPISGHRSVSWYQQTPGQGLQFLFEYFSETQRNKGNFPGRFSGRQFSNSRSEMNVSTLELGDSALYLCASTLHGPSSYEQYFGPGTRLTVT.

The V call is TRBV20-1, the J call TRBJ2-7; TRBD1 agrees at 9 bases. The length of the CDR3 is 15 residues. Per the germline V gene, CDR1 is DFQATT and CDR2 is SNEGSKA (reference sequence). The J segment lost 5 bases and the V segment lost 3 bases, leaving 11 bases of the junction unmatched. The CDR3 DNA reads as TGCAGTGCTAGTAGTCGCGGGACAGGGCACAACGAGCAGTACTTC. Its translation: CSASSRGTGHNEQYF.